These 19 T cell receptor beta chains were all obtained from the same sample, sequenced in a study of blood T cell repertoires in COVID-19. The table came from immunoSEQ multiplex PCR; TCRdb's copy has only in-frame clones and leaves some out. The data show some 370,000 clones, roughly 90% seen once. The material sequenced was peripheral blood. These receptors all stem from a man aged 35 to 55 with acute or convalescent COVID-19.

The V call is TRBV9, the J call TRBJ2-1; TRBD1 matches at 7 bases. The CDR3 length is 16 residues. V trimming: 0 bases; J trimming: 3 bases; junction bases outside the gene matches: 6. Germline assignment: CDR1 SGDLS and CDR2 YYNGEE. In DNA form, the CDR3 reads TGTGCCAGCAGCGTAGAAGTAGGGGGCATCTACAATGAGCAGTTCTTC. As protein: CASSVEVGGIYNEQFF.

This clone has a handful of counts. The chain uses TRBV28 and TRBJ2-7; TRBD1 matches 10 bases. With 2 bases clipped from V and 8 bases from J, the junction kept 12 bases outside the gene matches. This CDR3 is built from 16 residues. Germline V gives CDR1 MDHEN, CDR2 SYDVKM. Here the CDR3 DNA reads TGTGCCAGCAGTTTACCCGACAGGGGGCAATCGGAACAGCAGTACTTC. It codes for CASSLPDRGQSEQQYF.

The chain recombines TRBV28 with TRBJ1-3; D gene uncertain. The CDR3 spans 13 residues. Trimming removed 3 bases from V and 8 bases from J, with 11 bases in between. Germline V gives CDR1 MDHEN, CDR2 SYDVKM. The CDR3 loop is CASSFRVGDTIYF. In DNA form, the CDR3 reads TGTGCCAGCAGTTTTCGGGTAGGAGACACCATATATTTT. Combining the CDR3 with reference TRBV28 and TRBJ1-3 gives the whole variable domain DVKVTQSSRYLVKRTGEKVFLECVQDMDHENMFWYRQDPGLGLRLIYFSYDVKMKEKGDIPEGYSVSREKKERFSLILESASTNQTSMYLCASSFRVGDTIYFGEGSWLTVV.

This clone was seen only a few times. The rearrangement links TRBV6-4 to TRBJ2-7; 14 positions match TRBD2. This CDR3 contains 22 residues. Germline V gene data show CDR1 as MRHNA and CDR2 as SNTAGT. V gave up 1 base and J gave up 1 base; unmatched junction bases: 18. In DNA form, the CDR3 reads TGTGCCAGCAGTGACTTTAGTTGGACGGGACTAGCGGGAGTTTATGGATCCTACGAGCAGTACTTC. This sequence encodes CASSDFSWTGLAGVYGSYEQYF.

V gene TRBV6-5 combines with J gene TRBJ2-3, with no clear D. Trimming pared 2 bases from V and 0 bases from J, leaving 9 bases between. The V gene's germline CDR1 is MNHEY and CDR2 SVGAGI. CDR3 length: 15 amino acids. The CDR3 sequence is CASSYSGSSTDTQYF. The CDR3, as DNA: TGTGCCAGCAGTTACAGTGGCAGTAGCACAGATACGCAGTATTTT.

The count of this clone is one. V is TRBV5-1 and J is TRBJ1-5; the D gene is possibly TRBD1 (5 bases). V lost 7 bases to trimming and J lost 9 bases, with 26 bases between them. The germline V gene encodes CDR1 SGHRS and CDR2 YFSETQ. The CDR3 spans 16 residues. The CDR3 region has the DNA TGCGCCAGCTCCCCTACTCGGGACGGGAGAGAATTGCCCCAGCATTTT. Protein: CASSPTRDGRELPQHF.

DNA of the CDR3: TGTGCCAGCAGTTATTCCAGGGAGCTGTTTTTT. Amino acid sequence: CASSYSRELFF. The rearrangement uses TRBV12-3 or TRBV12-4 and TRBJ2-2; D not certain. Trimming removed 4 bases at V and 9 bases at J, with 6 bases between. The CDR3 is 11 residues long.

The chain combines TRBV28 with TRBJ1-1, with a weak D call TRBD1 (5 bases). V lost 5 bases and J lost 3, with 13 bases in between. The germline gives CDR1 MDHEN, CDR2 SYDVKM. CDR3 length: 14 residues. The CDR3 is CASSLNRFDTEAFF. The DNA for the CDR3 is TGTGCCAGCAGTCTAAACAGGTTCGACACTGAAGCTTTCTTT.

The chain has TRBV19 and TRBJ1-2; possible D gene TRBD1, 5 bases. The CDR3 totals 13 residues. Trimming removed 5 bases at V and 8 bases at J, with 15 bases between. Germline CDR1 LNHDA, CDR2 SQIVND (reference sequence). CDR3 sequence reads: CASSGTVGIGYTF. In DNA, the CDR3 is TGTGCCAGTAGTGGGACTGTCGGAATAGGCTACACCTTC.

The chain recombines TRBV30 with TRBJ1-2; no clear D. There are 13 residues in the CDR3. CDR1 is GTSNPN, CDR2 SVGIG, per germline (reference sequence). Trimming removed 3 bases at V and 2 bases at J, with 10 bases between. Written as DNA, the CDR3 is TGTGCCTGGAGGGAGGGTGAGAACTATGGCTACACCTTC. This codes for CAWREGENYGYTF.

The rearrangement joins TRBV6-4 to TRBJ1-6; 10 bases are shared with TRBD1. CDR3 size: 17 residues. After removal of 4 bases from V and 7 bases from J, the junction contained 10 bases not matched to a gene. Germline V gene data show CDR1 as MRHNA and CDR2 as SNTAGT. The CDR3 is CASSGRDRGPWNSPLHF. The CDR3 DNA sequence: TGTGCCAGCAGTGGTAGGGACAGGGGACCATGGAATTCACCCCTCCACTTT.

The V and J genes are TRBV14 and TRBJ2-3; D may be TRBD2 (6 bases). Germline lookup yields CDR1 SGHDN and CDR2 FVKESK. The V end lost 0 bases, the J end lost 12 bases, and 19 bases lay between the germline ends. The CDR3 consists of 15 residues. DNA of the CDR3: TGTGCCAGCAGCCAAGAAGGCCGACTAGATCTTCCCCAGTATTTT. It yields the protein CASSQEGRLDLPQYF.

The V gene is TRBV7-3, the J gene TRBJ2-3, with 10 bases identical to TRBD1. V trimming: 1 base; J trimming: 4 bases; junction bases outside the gene matches: 2. CDR1 and CDR2 from the germline V gene are SGHTA and FQGTGA. The CDR3 contains 15 residues. The CDR3 region is CASSLRTGGPDTQYF. The CDR3 nucleotides read TGTGCCAGCAGCTTAAGGACAGGGGGGCCAGATACGCAGTATTTT.

The table lists this clone with a count of one. The chain recombines TRBV5-4 with TRBJ2-3; D is possibly TRBD2 (5 bases). V was cut by 9 bases and J by 4 bases, with 18 bases left in between. CDR1 is SGHNT and CDR2 is YYREEE in the germline V gene (reference sequence). CDR3 length: 14 residues. The CDR3 sequence is CAIQASSSADTQYF. DNA of the CDR3: TGTGCCATCCAAGCTAGCTCGAGCGCAGATACGCAGTATTTT. Using reference TRBV5-4 and TRBJ2-3 for the parts outside the CDR3, the full variable domain is ETGVTQSPTHLIKTRGQQVTLRCSSQSGHNTVSWYQQALGQGPQFIFQYYREEENGRGNFPPRFSGLQFPNYSSELNVNALELDDSALYLCAIQASSSADTQYFGPGTRLTVL.

This chain connects TRBV6-1 to TRBJ1-3, with 8 bases lining up with TRBD1. Germline V gene sequence: CDR1 MNHNS, CDR2 SASEGT. J gave up 7 bases and V 3 bases, and 5 bases lay outside the gene matches. The CDR3 is 14 amino acids. The DNA of the CDR3 is TGTGCCAGCAGTGATGGACAGGGTTTCAACACCATATATTTT. Translating gives CASSDGQGFNTIYF.

The rearrangement joins TRBV7-3 to TRBJ2-1, with 8 bases lining up with TRBD1. The germline CDR1 and CDR2 sequences are SGHTA and FQGTGA. J was trimmed by 9 bases and V by 5 bases; bases with no gene match: 12. The CDR3 contains 15 residues. This CDR3 is CASSPGQGTLREQFF. The CDR3 DNA sequence: TGTGCCAGCAGCCCTGGACAGGGAACGCTCCGTGAGCAGTTCTTC.

This rearrangement joins TRBV19 to TRBJ1-1; possible D gene TRBD1, 6 bases. Germline CDR1 and CDR2: LNHDA and SQIVND (reference sequence). Trimming pared 4 bases from V and 1 base from J, leaving 13 bases between. The CDR3 runs 15 residues. The CDR3 region is CASSTTGRPNTEAFF. In DNA form, the CDR3 reads TGTGCCAGTAGTACAACAGGGCGCCCGAACACTGAAGCTTTCTTT.

In this sample, this clone turned up once. This chain joins TRBV27 and TRBJ2-1, with TRBD1 as a possible D gene (5 bases). Trimming stripped 3 bases from V and 5 bases from J, with 8 bases between. There are 13 residues in the CDR3. Germline V CDR1 and CDR2: MNHEY, SMNVEV (reference sequence). In DNA form, the CDR3 reads TGTGCCAGCAGTTTTGACAGCAACAATGAGCAGTTCTTC. Translation gives CASSFDSNNEQFF.

This clone was recorded once. This chain uses TRBV27 with TRBJ1-1, with 8 bases fitting TRBD1. Germline CDR1 and CDR2: MNHEY and SMNVEV (reference sequence). This CDR3 has 15 residues. Trimming took 4 bases from V and 0 from J; bases not matched to a gene: 4. CDR3 DNA sequence: TGTGCCAGCAGTTCATCGACAGGGGTGAACACTGAAGCTTTCTTT. It encodes CASSSSTGVNTEAFF.